Below are 12 T cell receptor beta chains sequenced from a single sample in a study of CD8+CD57+ T cells in acquired aplastic anemia. Genomic DNA templated the TCR beta VDJ and CDR3 profiling. TCRdb recomputed calls from the reads with MiXCR, one row per CDR3 protein. This sample has 270,000 or so distinct CDR3 sequences, with 82% found just once. Patients picked for sequencing had shown CD8+CD57+ cell expansion detected by flow cytometry. The specimen was sorted CD4+, CD8+, or CD8+CD57+ T cells (not recorded which) from PBMCs. These TCRs come from a human donor with aplastic anemia.

As for this clonotype: One end of the junction fails to match germline, which may point to a read error. The chain carries TRBV7-9 and TRBJ2-1; weak D call: TRBD2 (5 bases). The CDR3 contains 13 residues. CDR1 is SEHNR, CDR2 FQNEAQ, per germline (reference sequence). In nucleotides, the CDR3 is TGTGCCAGCAGCTTCAGACGTGGGGAGCTGCTTTTTTTC. This translates into CASSFRRGELLFF.

The chain employs TRBV12-3 or TRBV12-4 and TRBJ1-2; D is unclear. This CDR3 is 12 amino acids long. Trimming left V 0 bases short and J 7 bases short, with 6 bases between. The DNA of the CDR3 is TGTGCCAGCAGTTTAGCCAGGTCTGGCTACACCTTC. Translating gives CASSLARSGYTF.

Concerning this clonotype itself: Mismatch with germline at one junction end may stem from a read error. The rearrangement links TRBV11-3 to TRBJ1-2; no clear D. Per germline, CDR1 SGHNT and CDR2 YENEEA. CDR3 size: 15 residues. DNA for the CDR3: TGTGCCAGCAGCCTCCCCGTGGGCGCCGACTACGGCTACACCTTC. Protein sequence: CASSLPVGADYGYTF.

On this clonotype: At one boundary the junction diverges from the germline segment, which might be a read error. The chain uses TRBV7-2 and TRBJ1-1; D is possibly TRBD1 (6 bases). The CDR3 has 15 residues. The germline gives CDR1 SGHTA, CDR2 FQGNSA. Here the CDR3 reads CASSLDLTGTTKAFF. The CDR3, as DNA: TGTGCCAGCAGCTTAGATCTGACAGGAACCACTAAAGCGTTCTTT. Full variable domain (missing parts from reference TRBV7-2 and TRBJ1-1): GAGVSQSPSNKVTEKGKDVELRCDPISGHTALYWYRQSLGQGLEFLIYFQGNSAPDKSGLPSDRFSAERTGGSVSTLTIQRTQQEDSAVYLCASSLDLTGTTKAFFGQGTRLTVV.

V is TRBV7-8 and J is TRBJ2-1, with D perhaps matching TRBD2 (6 bases). Germline CDR1 SGHVS, CDR2 FQNEAQ. This CDR3 is built from 16 residues. Trimming removed 3 bases from V and 8 bases from J, with 20 bases in between. CDR3 sequence reads: CASSFQGSGGTHEQFF. The CDR3 bases are TGTGCCAGCAGCTTTCAAGGAAGCGGCGGGACGCATGAGCAGTTCTTC.

This clonotype showed up many times. CDR3 bases: TGTGCCAGCAGCTTAGTGTTGGCCGGGGGGGCCGTCGTCCCCGGGGAGCTGTTTTTT. Translated: CASSLVLAGGAVVPGELFF. This sequence joins TRBV7-2 and TRBJ2-2; the match to TRBD2 covers 8 bases. This CDR3 has 19 amino acids. Trimming at V came to 1 base and at J to 6 bases, leaving 16 bases not matched to a gene. Germline lookup yields CDR1 SGHTA and CDR2 FQGNSA.

V usage is TRBV13 and J usage is TRBJ1-1; D may be TRBD1 (6 bases). With 6 bases removed from V and 1 base from J, the gap between germline ends came to 15 bases. Per the germline V gene, CDR1 is PRHDT and CDR2 is FYEKMQ (reference sequence). The CDR3 spans 15 residues. Here the CDR3 DNA reads TGTGCCAGCAGGTACGATCTGACAGGGAACACTGAAGCTTTCTTT. As protein: CASRYDLTGNTEAFF.

As for this clonotype: Sequence at one end of the junction differs from germline and may be a read error. The chain joins TRBV2 to TRBJ1-1; D might be TRBD1 (6 bases). The CDR3 runs 15 residues. Germline V gives CDR1 SNHLY, CDR2 FYNNEI. Here the CDR3 reads CASGVGGTETTEVFF. CDR3 in DNA: TGTGCCAGCGGGGTCGGGGGCACAGAGACCACTGAAGTTTTCTTT.

As for this clonotype: Germline is not matched at one junction end, which may reflect a read error. The chain joins TRBV11-2 to TRBJ2-2, with 7 bases lining up with TRBD1. In germline, CDR1 is SGHAT, CDR2 FQNNGV. CDR3 size: 16 residues. DNA of the CDR3: TGCGCCAGCAGCCAACGTGGACAGGACGTCACCGGGGAGCTATTTTTT. Translating it yields CASSQRGQDVTGELFF.

The chain couples TRBV4-1 to TRBJ1-1; tentatively, D is TRBD1 (5 bases). The ends were cut back, 3 bases at V and 1 base at J, with 12 bases in the middle. This CDR3 has 15 amino acids. Germline V gives CDR1 MGHRA, CDR2 YSYEKL. CDR3 amino acids: CASSHGLGENTEAFF. CDR3 bases: TGCGCCAGCAGCCATGGCCTGGGGGAGAACACTGAAGCTTTCTTT.

Of note for this clonotype: Sequence at one end of the junction differs from germline and may be a read error. This chain uses TRBV7-2 with TRBJ2-3; tentative D call: TRBD2 (5 bases). Germline V lookup: CDR1 SGHTA, CDR2 FQGNSA. CDR3 length equals 13 residues. DNA of the CDR3: TGTGCCAGCAGGTACGCGGGCGCAGATACGCCGTATTTT. It specifies CASRYAGADTPYF. Full variable domain (missing parts from reference TRBV7-2 and TRBJ2-3): GAGVSQSPSNKVTEKGKDVELRCDPISGHTALYWYRQSLGQGLEFLIYFQGNSAPDKSGLPSDRFSAERTGGSVSTLTIQRTQQEDSAVYLCASRYAGADTPYFGPGTRLTVL.

A remark on this clonotype: As the CDR3 is not closed by the conserved phenylalanine or tryptophan, this likely results from a read error. No DNA is shown, since the ends of the CDR3 on it are uncertain; the CDR3 is the one TCRdb lists. V usage is TRBV7-3 and J usage is TRBJ2-5; the D call TRBD2 from the table was never checked on the DNA. The CDR3 has 13 amino acids, counting both end residues. Germline assignment: CDR1 SGHTA and CDR2 FQGTGA. CDR3 sequence: CASSLRLAGGETY.